These 32 T cell receptor beta chains share one sample of origin, sequenced in a study of shared clonotypes between healthy human individuals. CD45RO-negative, CCR7-positively selected cells formed the naive CD8 fraction, excluding terminally differentiated effector memory CD45RA+ cells. Repertoires were generated with immunoSEQ multiplex PCR, while TCRdb's copy carries only in-frame clones and drops some. Among roughly 600,000 clones listed, 98% were seen once. Sequences were obtained from naive CD8+ T cells sorted from blood. All receptors derive from a man younger than 45 in good health.

The chain recombines TRBV7-8 with TRBJ2-7; TRBD2 aligns across 11 bases. Germline CDR1 is SGHVS and CDR2 is FQNEAQ. There are 14 residues in the CDR3. V was pared by 1 base and J by 4 bases, with 0 bases of the junction left unmatched. CDR3 nucleotide sequence: TGTGCCAGCAGCTTAGTAGCGGGAGGGTACGAGCAGTACTTC. This sequence encodes CASSLVAGGYEQYF.

V and J are TRBV5-1 and TRBJ2-7; D is unclear. The V end was cut by 4 bases, the J end by 1 base, with 18 bases between. CDR3 length equals 16 residues. The germline V gene has CDR1 SGHRS and CDR2 YFSETQ. The CDR3 is CASSDYQGYSSYEQYF. CDR3 bases: TGCGCCAGCAGCGATTACCAAGGGTACTCGTCCTACGAGCAGTACTTC.

This chain links TRBV27 with TRBJ2-7; D perhaps matches TRBD2 (5 bases). CDR3 length equals 13 residues. V was pared by 3 bases and J by 7 bases, with 13 bases between. Per germline, CDR1 MNHEY and CDR2 SMNVEV (reference sequence). CDR3 bases: TGTGCCAGCAGTTTCTCTTCAGAGCGGGAGCAGTACTTC. Protein sequence: CASSFSSEREQYF.

The rearrangement links TRBV5-8 to TRBJ2-3; unclear D gene. V was cut by 7 bases and J by 2 bases, with 17 bases left in between. Germline V gene data show CDR1 as SGHTS and CDR2 as YDEGEE. The length of the CDR3 is 15 residues. The CDR3 spells CASSSGVSFTDTQYF. In DNA form, the CDR3 reads TGTGCCAGCTCCTCCGGCGTCTCATTCACAGATACGCAGTATTTT.

This clone was detected only a few times. The V call is TRBV27, the J call TRBJ2-7, with D possibly TRBD2 on 5 matching bases. Trimming cost V 0 bases and J 5 bases, with 11 bases left between them. The CDR3 extends over 14 amino acids. Germline-derived CDR1 and CDR2 are MNHEY and SMNVEV (reference sequence). CDR3 residues: CASSLSRTLHEQYF. Written as DNA, the CDR3 is TGTGCCAGCAGTTTATCCCGGACTCTGCACGAGCAGTACTTC.

J is TRBJ2-1 and V is TRBV27; unclear D gene. With 7 bases removed from V and 3 bases from J, the gap between germline ends came to 4 bases. This CDR3 region has 11 residues. The germline gives CDR1 MNHEY, CDR2 SMNVEV (reference sequence). CDR3 DNA sequence: TGTGCCAGCAAATACTACAATGAGCAGTTCTTC. It specifies CASKYYNEQFF.

This sequence joins TRBV27 and TRBJ2-3; 14 bases are a match to TRBD2. V gave up 5 bases and J gave up 6 bases; unmatched junction bases: 4. The CDR3 totals 15 residues. Germline CDR1 reads MNHEY; CDR2 reads SMNVEV (reference sequence). The CDR3 reads CASSPTSGRADTQYF. CDR3 bases: TGTGCCAGCAGTCCGACTAGCGGGAGGGCCGATACGCAGTATTTT.

The chain recombines TRBV11-1 with TRBJ1-1; weak D call: TRBD1 (5 bases). Germline lookup yields CDR1 SGHAT and CDR2 FQDESV (reference sequence). V was cut by 1 base and J by 1 base, with 10 bases left in between. This CDR3 spans 15 amino acids. Here the CDR3 reads CASSLVAGGNTEAFF. In nucleotides, the CDR3 is TGTGCCAGCAGCTTAGTAGCCGGGGGGAACACTGAAGCTTTCTTT. The whole variable domain, filled in from reference TRBV11-1 and TRBJ1-1, reads EAEVAQSPRYKITEKSQAVAFWCDPISGHATLYWYRQILGQGPELLVQFQDESVVDDSQLPKDRFSAERLKGVDSTLKIQPAELGDSAMYLCASSLVAGGNTEAFFGQGTRLTVV.

This chain links TRBV7-9 with TRBJ1-2, with D unresolved. Germline CDR1 reads SEHNR; CDR2 reads FQNEAQ (reference sequence). The CDR3 covers 14 residues. Trimming pared 1 base from V and 5 bases from J, leaving 11 bases between. DNA of the CDR3: TGTGCCAGCAGCTTAGTTGGCAGCTCATATGGCTACACCTTC. As protein: CASSLVGSSYGYTF.

This clone was seen only once. The gene calls are TRBV6-6 and TRBJ2-6; 7 nucleotides match TRBD2. The CDR3 loop spans 16 amino acids. The junction had 6 bases not matched to a gene; V was cut back by 3 bases and J by 4 bases. Germline V gene data show CDR1 as MNHNY and CDR2 as SVGAGI (reference sequence). The CDR3 reads CASSYLAGVGANVLTF. The CDR3 nucleotides are TGTGCCAGCAGTTATCTTGCGGGGGTCGGGGCCAACGTCCTGACTTTC.

This rearrangement joins TRBV5-5 to TRBJ2-5; 8 bases fit TRBD2. The CDR3 has 17 residues. CDR1 SGHKS and CDR2 YYEKEE come from the germline V gene (reference sequence). The ends lost 1 base at V and 4 bases at J; junction bases unmatched: 12. DNA for the CDR3: TGTGCCAGCAGCTTGATATTAGCGGGGAGGGTTACAGAGACCCAGTACTTC. As protein: CASSLILAGRVTETQYF.

V usage is TRBV5-4 and J usage is TRBJ2-7; 11 nucleotides agree with TRBD2. Germline CDR1 and CDR2: SGHNT and YYREEE (reference sequence). J gave up 0 bases and V 5 bases, and 7 bases lay outside the gene matches. The CDR3 extends over 16 amino acids. CDR3 amino acids: CASSPPGTSGSYEQYF. CDR3 sequence (DNA): TGTGCCAGCAGTCCCCCGGGGACTAGCGGCTCCTACGAGCAGTACTTC.

The chain couples TRBV7-9 to TRBJ2-2, with a tentative D call TRBD2 (5 bases). This CDR3 is built from 18 residues. Germline V lookup: CDR1 SEHNR, CDR2 FQNEAQ (reference sequence). V was cut by 5 bases and J by 1 base, with 20 bases left in between. CDR3 sequence: CASSIPRIRRRNTGELFF. Written as DNA, the CDR3 is TGTGCCAGCAGCATCCCCCGAATAAGGAGGCGGAACACCGGGGAGCTGTTTTTT.

The V gene is TRBV5-1, the J gene TRBJ2-1, with TRBD2 matching 11 bases. With V trimmed by 0 bases and J by 9 bases, 5 bases remained unmatched. The CDR3 sequence is 15 residues long. Germline V CDR1 and CDR2: SGHRS, YFSETQ. CDR3 bases: TGCGCCAGCAGCTTGGCACTAGCGGGAGATGGTGAGCAGTTCTTC. Residues: CASSLALAGDGEQFF.

The chain is built from TRBV28 and TRBJ2-1, with 11 bases aligning to TRBD2. V was pared by 6 bases and J by 0 bases, with 13 bases of the junction left unmatched. Germline CDR1 MDHEN, CDR2 SYDVKM. The CDR3 is 19 amino acids. Here the CDR3 DNA reads TGTGCCAGCAGCTCTCTCCTAGCGGGAGGTAGGAGCTCCTACAATGAGCAGTTCTTC. Its translation: CASSSLLAGGRSSYNEQFF.

The V call is TRBV7-8, the J call TRBJ2-3; unclear D gene. CDR3 length: 16 residues. Germline V CDR1 and CDR2: SGHVS, FQNEAQ. Trimming took off 0 bases at V and 0 bases at J, with 10 bases between the two ends. In DNA, the CDR3 is TGTGCCAGCAGCTTAGCGGCGATCCTTAGCACAGATACGCAGTATTTT. Amino acids: CASSLAAILSTDTQYF. The full variable domain, in which reference TRBV7-8 and TRBJ2-3 provide the parts outside the CDR3, is GAGVSQSPRYKVAKRGQDVALRCDPISGHVSLFWYQQALGQGPEFLTYFQNEAQLDKSGLPSDRFFAERPEGSVSTLKIQRTQQEDSAVYLCASSLAAILSTDTQYFGPGTRLTVL.

This sequence joins TRBV29-1 and TRBJ1-1; a weak D match, TRBD1 (5 bases). Germline values: CDR1 SQVTM, CDR2 ANQGSEA. The CDR3 runs to 13 residues. V was shortened by 4 bases and J by 2 bases, with 11 bases between the two germline ends. The CDR3 sequence: CSVGRQTNTEAFF. The CDR3 DNA sequence: TGCAGCGTTGGCCGACAGACAAACACTGAAGCTTTCTTT.

CDR3 sequence: CASSAWDRSADTQYF. The CDR3 DNA is TGTGCCAGCAGCGCCTGGGACAGAAGCGCAGATACGCAGTATTTT. V usage is TRBV9 and J usage is TRBJ2-3; 7 bases are a match to TRBD1. The V and J ends lost 3 bases and 4 bases, in that order; junction bases with no gene match: 8. Germline-derived CDR1 and CDR2 are SGDLS and YYNGEE. There are 15 residues in the CDR3.

V and J are TRBV5-5 and TRBJ2-7; D unresolved. Trimming removed 4 bases at V and 5 bases at J, with 10 bases between. The CDR3 runs to 12 residues. CDR1 is SGHKS, CDR2 YYEKEE, per germline (reference sequence). CDR3 region: CASSNSNNEQYF. DNA of the CDR3: TGTGCCAGCAGCAATTCCAATAACGAGCAGTACTTC. The whole variable domain, remainder taken from reference TRBV5-5 and TRBJ2-7, is DAGVTQSPTHLIKTRGQQVTLRCSPISGHKSVSWYQQVLGQGPQFIFQYYEKEERGRGNFPDRFSARQFPNYSSELNVNALLLGDSALYLCASSNSNNEQYFGPGTRLTVT.

This clone was observed once. The genes are TRBV5-1 and TRBJ2-3; 7 bases line up with TRBD2. From germline, CDR1 is SGHRS and CDR2 YFSETQ. Germline trimming cut 5 bases from V and 4 bases from J; bases unmatched to any gene: 7. The CDR3 loop spans 14 amino acids. The chain's CDR3 is CASSNGEGPDTQYF. The DNA for the CDR3 is TGCGCCAGCAGTAACGGGGAGGGCCCAGATACGCAGTATTTT.

The DNA of the CDR3 is TGTGCCACCAGCGGTCCCAGGGGAAGTGGTCAGCCCCAGCATTTT. Translation: CATSGPRGSGQPQHF. The V and J genes are TRBV15 and TRBJ1-5, with a tentative D call TRBD1 (6 bases). CDR1 LNHNV and CDR2 YYDKDF come from the germline V gene (reference sequence). The CDR3 extends over 15 amino acids. V was cut by 5 bases and J by 6 bases, with 17 bases left in between.

This chain joins TRBV5-1 and TRBJ2-6; 7 bases line up with TRBD1. Germline V gene data show CDR1 as SGHRS and CDR2 as YFSETQ. Trimming removed 4 bases from V and 0 bases from J; junction bases left unmatched: 7. This CDR3 has 17 amino acids. The CDR3 loop reads CASSGGQSYSGANVLTF. DNA of the CDR3: TGCGCCAGCAGCGGGGGACAGTCCTACTCTGGGGCCAACGTCCTGACTTTC.

The CDR3 DNA reads as TGTGCCAGCAGCCCGGGACATGACGAAGAGCAGTACTTC. This translates into CASSPGHDEEQYF. The rearrangement links TRBV13 to TRBJ2-7; TRBD1 might be the D (6 bases). Germline CDR1 reads PRHDT; CDR2 reads FYEKMQ (reference sequence). V was trimmed by 5 bases and J by 7 bases, leaving 15 bases between them. This CDR3 contains 13 residues.

This clone was detected once. This chain joins TRBV5-1 and TRBJ2-5; D is perhaps TRBD2 (6 bases). The V end was cut by 4 bases, the J end by 1 base, with 14 bases between. There are 15 residues in the CDR3. Germline V gives CDR1 SGHRS, CDR2 YFSETQ. The DNA of the CDR3 is TGCGCCAGCAGCCCTGGTGTAGCGGTCCAAGAGACCCAGTACTTC. Translated: CASSPGVAVQETQYF.

The chain is built from TRBV14 and TRBJ2-1; 10 nucleotides line up with TRBD2. CDR3 length: 17 amino acids. V was clipped by 5 bases and J by 7 bases; unmatched bases: 14. Germline V gene data show CDR1 as SGHDN and CDR2 as FVKESK. CDR3 amino acids: CASSFEDLAGGGNEQFF. The CDR3 DNA is TGTGCCAGCAGCTTCGAAGACTTAGCGGGAGGTGGGAATGAGCAGTTCTTC.

The chain couples TRBV5-1 to TRBJ2-6; D may be TRBD2 (5 bases). The length of the CDR3 is 12 residues. The V gene lost 4 bases and the J gene lost 15 bases, with 14 bases spanning the gap. CDR1 and CDR2 (germline): SGHRS, YFSETQ. The CDR3 is CASSPEGTHLTF. CDR3 sequence (DNA): TGCGCCAGCAGCCCCGAGGGAACTCACCTGACTTTC.

The rearrangement joins TRBV27 to TRBJ2-1; 11 bases are shared with TRBD2. This CDR3 spans 14 amino acids. The germline V gene has CDR1 MNHEY and CDR2 SMNVEV (reference sequence). V shed 2 bases and J 7 bases; nucleotides not matched to a gene: 1. CDR3 region: CASSLRLAGNEQFF. The CDR3 DNA sequence: TGTGCCAGCAGTTTAAGACTAGCGGGAAATGAGCAGTTCTTC.

CDR3 residues: CASSRGKTYGYTF. The DNA of the CDR3 is TGTGCCAGCAGTCGGGGAAAGACCTATGGCTACACCTTC. The chain couples TRBV25-1 to TRBJ1-2; D is uncertain. The CDR3 length is 13 residues. CDR1 and CDR2 (germline): MGHDK, SYGVNS. V shed 5 bases and J shed 4 bases, with 11 bases lying between them.

V usage is TRBV4-1 and J usage is TRBJ1-2, with D uncertain. Deletions cut 0 bases from V and 4 bases from J, with 9 bases between. CDR1 is MGHRA and CDR2 is YSYEKL in the germline V gene. CDR3 length: 14 amino acids. CDR3 loop: CASSQEGQIYGYTF. The CDR3 nucleotides are TGCGCCAGCAGCCAAGAAGGGCAGATCTATGGCTACACCTTC.

The chain employs TRBV5-1 and TRBJ1-1; tentative D call: TRBD1 (5 bases). The V and J ends lost 4 bases and 0 bases respectively, with 19 bases between them. In germline, CDR1 is SGHRS, CDR2 YFSETQ. The CDR3 sequence is 17 residues long. The CDR3 protein is CASSSVRDRYMNTEAFF. As DNA, the CDR3 is TGCGCCAGCAGCAGTGTCCGGGACCGATATATGAACACTGAAGCTTTCTTT.

The rearrangement links TRBV5-1 to TRBJ1-1; D may be TRBD1 (5 bases). This CDR3 contains 13 residues. Germline-derived CDR1 and CDR2 are SGHRS and YFSETQ. Trimming took 0 bases from V and 7 from J, leaving 10 bases between them. CDR3 in DNA: TGCGCCAGCAGCTTGGGACAGACGCTTGAAGCTTTCTTT. Protein: CASSLGQTLEAFF.

This chain links TRBV7-9 with TRBJ2-3, with D perhaps matching TRBD1 (6 bases). V dropped 2 bases and J dropped 0 bases, with 15 bases sitting between them. Germline CDR1 is SEHNR and CDR2 is FQNEAQ (reference sequence). The CDR3 has 17 residues. The CDR3 nucleotides are TGTGCCAGCAGCTTACGCCTACAGGGCCGTAGCACAGATACGCAGTATTTT. This gives the protein CASSLRLQGRSTDTQYF.